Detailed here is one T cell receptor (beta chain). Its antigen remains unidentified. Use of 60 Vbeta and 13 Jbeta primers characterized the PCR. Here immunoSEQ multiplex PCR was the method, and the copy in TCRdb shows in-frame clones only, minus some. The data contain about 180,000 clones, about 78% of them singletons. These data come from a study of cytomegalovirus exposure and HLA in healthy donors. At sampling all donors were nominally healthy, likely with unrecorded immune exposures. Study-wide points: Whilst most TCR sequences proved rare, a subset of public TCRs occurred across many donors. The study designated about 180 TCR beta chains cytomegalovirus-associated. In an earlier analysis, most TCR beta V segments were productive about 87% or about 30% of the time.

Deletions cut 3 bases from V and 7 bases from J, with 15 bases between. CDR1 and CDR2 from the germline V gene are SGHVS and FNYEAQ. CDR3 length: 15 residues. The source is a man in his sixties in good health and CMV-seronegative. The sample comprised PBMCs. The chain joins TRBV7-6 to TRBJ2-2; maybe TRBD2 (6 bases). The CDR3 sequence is CASSFDGTLLGELFF. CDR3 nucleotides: TGTGCCAGCAGCTTTGATGGGACTCTACTCGGGGAGCTGTTTTTT.